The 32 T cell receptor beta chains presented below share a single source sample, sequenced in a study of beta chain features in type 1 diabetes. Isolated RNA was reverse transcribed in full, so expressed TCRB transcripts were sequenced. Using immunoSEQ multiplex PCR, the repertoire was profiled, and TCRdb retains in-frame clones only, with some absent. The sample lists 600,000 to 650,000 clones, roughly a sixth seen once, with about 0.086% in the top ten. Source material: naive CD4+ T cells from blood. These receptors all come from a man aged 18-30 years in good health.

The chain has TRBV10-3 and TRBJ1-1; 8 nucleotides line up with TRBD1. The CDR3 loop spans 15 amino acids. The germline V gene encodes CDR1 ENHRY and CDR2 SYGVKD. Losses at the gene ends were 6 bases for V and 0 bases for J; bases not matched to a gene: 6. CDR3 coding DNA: TGTGCCATCAGCGGACAGGGAGTCCTGAACACTGAAGCTTTCTTT. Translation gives CAISGQGVLNTEAFF.

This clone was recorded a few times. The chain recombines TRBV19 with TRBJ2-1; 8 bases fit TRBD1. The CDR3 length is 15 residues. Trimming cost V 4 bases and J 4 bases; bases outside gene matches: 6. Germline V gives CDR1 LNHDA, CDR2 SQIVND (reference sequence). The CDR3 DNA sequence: TGTGCCAGTAGTAGAGCAGGGGGCCGGTACAATGAGCAGTTCTTC. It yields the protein CASSRAGGRYNEQFF. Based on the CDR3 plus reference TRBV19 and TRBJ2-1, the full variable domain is DGGITQSPKYLFRKEGQNVTLSCEQNLNHDAMYWYRQDPGQGLRLIYYSQIVNDFQKGDIAEGYSVSREKKESFPLTVTSAQKNPTAFYLCASSRAGGRYNEQFFGPGTRLTVL.

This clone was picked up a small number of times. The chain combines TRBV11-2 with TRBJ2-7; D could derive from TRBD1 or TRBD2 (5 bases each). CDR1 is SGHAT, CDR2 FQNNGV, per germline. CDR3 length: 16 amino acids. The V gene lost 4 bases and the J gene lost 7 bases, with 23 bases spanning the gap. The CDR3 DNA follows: TGTGCCAGCAGCTCGTTCCCGGGACGGCCTCCGGGAGAGCAGTACTTC. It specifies CASSSFPGRPPGEQYF.

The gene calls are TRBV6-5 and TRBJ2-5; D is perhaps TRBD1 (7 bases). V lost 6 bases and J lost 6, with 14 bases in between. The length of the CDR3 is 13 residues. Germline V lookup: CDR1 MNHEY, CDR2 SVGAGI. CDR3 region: CASRAAGQKTQYF. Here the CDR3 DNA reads TGTGCCAGCAGGGCCGCGGGACAGAAGACCCAGTACTTC.

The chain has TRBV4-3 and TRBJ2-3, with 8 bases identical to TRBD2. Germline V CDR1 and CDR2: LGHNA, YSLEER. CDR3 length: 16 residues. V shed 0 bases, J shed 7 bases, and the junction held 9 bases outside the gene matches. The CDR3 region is CASSQDLAGGHYTQYF. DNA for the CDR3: TGCGCCAGCAGCCAAGATCTGGCGGGGGGTCATTATACGCAGTATTTT.

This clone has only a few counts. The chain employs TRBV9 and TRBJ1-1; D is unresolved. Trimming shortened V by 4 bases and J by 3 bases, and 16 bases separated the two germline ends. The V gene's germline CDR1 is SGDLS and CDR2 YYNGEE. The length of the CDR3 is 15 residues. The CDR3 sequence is CASSKEGVKYTEAFF. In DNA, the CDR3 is TGTGCCAGCAGCAAAGAGGGAGTTAAGTACACTGAAGCTTTCTTT.

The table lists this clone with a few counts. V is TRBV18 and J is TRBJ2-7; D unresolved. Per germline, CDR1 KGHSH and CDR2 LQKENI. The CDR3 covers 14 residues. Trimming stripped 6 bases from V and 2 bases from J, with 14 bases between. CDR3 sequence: CASSLFGDPYEQYF. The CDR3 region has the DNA TGTGCCAGCTCCCTATTTGGGGATCCCTACGAGCAGTACTTC.

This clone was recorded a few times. CDR3 bases: TGTGCCAGCAGCGTAATGCTGACCCCCTACAATGAGCAGTTCTTC. It codes for CASSVMLTPYNEQFF. This sequence joins TRBV9 and TRBJ2-1, with unresolved D. Germline-derived CDR1 and CDR2 are SGDLS and YYNGEE. CDR3 length: 15 amino acids. Trimming removed 1 base from V and 2 bases from J, with 10 bases in between.

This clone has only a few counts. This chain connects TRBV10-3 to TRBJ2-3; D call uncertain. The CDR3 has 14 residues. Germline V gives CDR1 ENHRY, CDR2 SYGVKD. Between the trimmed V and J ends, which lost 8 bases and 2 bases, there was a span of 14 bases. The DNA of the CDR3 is TGTGCCATCGGAGCCCCCGGCTTCACAGATACGCAGTATTTT. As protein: CAIGAPGFTDTQYF.

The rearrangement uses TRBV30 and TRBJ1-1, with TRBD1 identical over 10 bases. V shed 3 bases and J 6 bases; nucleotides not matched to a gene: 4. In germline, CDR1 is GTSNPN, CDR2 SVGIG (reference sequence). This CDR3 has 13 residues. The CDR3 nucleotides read TGTGCCTGGAGGCGACAGGGGGCTTCTGAAGCTTTCTTT. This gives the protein CAWRRQGASEAFF.

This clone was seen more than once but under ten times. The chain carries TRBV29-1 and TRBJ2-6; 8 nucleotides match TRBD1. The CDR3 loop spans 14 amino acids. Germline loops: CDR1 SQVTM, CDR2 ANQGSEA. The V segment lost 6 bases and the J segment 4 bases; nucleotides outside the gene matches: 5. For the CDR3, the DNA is TGCAGCGTGAGACAGGGGTACGGGGCCAACGTCCTGACTTTC. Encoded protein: CSVRQGYGANVLTF.

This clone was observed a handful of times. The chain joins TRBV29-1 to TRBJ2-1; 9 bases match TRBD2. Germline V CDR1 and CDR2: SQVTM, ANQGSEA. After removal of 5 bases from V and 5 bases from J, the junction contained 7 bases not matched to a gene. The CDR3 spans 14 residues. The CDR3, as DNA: TGCAGCGTTCATAATAGCGGGAGAGACAATGAGCAGTTCTTC. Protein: CSVHNSGRDNEQFF.

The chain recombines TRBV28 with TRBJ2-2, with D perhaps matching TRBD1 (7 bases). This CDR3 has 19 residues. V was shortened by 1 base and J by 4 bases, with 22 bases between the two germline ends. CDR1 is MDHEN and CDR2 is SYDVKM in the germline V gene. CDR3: CASSLFFLRQGGFTGELFF. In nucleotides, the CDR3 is TGTGCCAGCAGTTTATTTTTTCTTAGACAGGGAGGTTTCACCGGGGAGCTGTTTTTT.

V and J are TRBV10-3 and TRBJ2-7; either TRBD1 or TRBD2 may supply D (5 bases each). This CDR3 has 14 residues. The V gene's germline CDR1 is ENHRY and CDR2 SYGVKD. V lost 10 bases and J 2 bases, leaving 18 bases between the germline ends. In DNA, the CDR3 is TGTGCCACGGCCGGGGACGTTGTCACCTACGAGCAGTACTTC. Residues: CATAGDVVTYEQYF.

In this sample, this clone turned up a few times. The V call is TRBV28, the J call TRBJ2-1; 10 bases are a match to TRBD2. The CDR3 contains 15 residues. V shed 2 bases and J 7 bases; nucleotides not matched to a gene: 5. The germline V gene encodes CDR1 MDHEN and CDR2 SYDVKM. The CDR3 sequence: CASSLRSGRANEQFF. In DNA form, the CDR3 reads TGTGCCAGCAGTTTAAGGAGCGGGAGGGCGAATGAGCAGTTCTTC.

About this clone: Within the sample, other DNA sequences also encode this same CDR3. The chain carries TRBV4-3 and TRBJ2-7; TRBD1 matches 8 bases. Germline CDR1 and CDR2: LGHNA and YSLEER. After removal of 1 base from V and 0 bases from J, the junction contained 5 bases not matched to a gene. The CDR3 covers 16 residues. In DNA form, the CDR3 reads TGCGCCAGCAGCCAAGGGGGGACAGGACGCTCCTACGAGCAGTACTTC. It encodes CASSQGGTGRSYEQYF.

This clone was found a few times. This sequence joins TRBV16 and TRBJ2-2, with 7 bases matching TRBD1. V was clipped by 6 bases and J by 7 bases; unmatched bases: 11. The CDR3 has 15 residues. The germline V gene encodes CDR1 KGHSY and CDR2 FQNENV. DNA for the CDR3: TGTGCCAGCAGTTACACAGGGGTCCACAACGGGGAGCTGTTTTTT. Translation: CASSYTGVHNGELFF.

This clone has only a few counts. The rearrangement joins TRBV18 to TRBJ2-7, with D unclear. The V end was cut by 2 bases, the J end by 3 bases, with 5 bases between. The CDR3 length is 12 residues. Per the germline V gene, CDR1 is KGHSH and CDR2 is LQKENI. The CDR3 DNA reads TGTGCCAGCTCACCAAACGTCTACGAGCAGTACTTC. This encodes CASSPNVYEQYF.

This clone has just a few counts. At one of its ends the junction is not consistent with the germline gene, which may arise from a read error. The CDR3 nucleotides are TGTGCTAGCAGCAATACCCTGGAGGGGAATCAGCCCCAGCATTTT. Its protein is CASSNTLEGNQPQHF. This rearrangement joins TRBV7-7 to TRBJ1-5; D may be TRBD1 (5 bases). The CDR3 loop spans 15 amino acids. The germline gives CDR1 SSHAT, CDR2 FNYEAQ (reference sequence). Full variable domain (remainder filled in from reference TRBV7-7 and TRBJ1-5): GAGVSQSPRYKVTKRGQDVTLRCDPISSHATLYWYQQALGQGPEFLTYFNYEAQPDKSGLPSDRFSAERPEGSISTLTIQRTEQRDSAMYRCASSNTLEGNQPQHFGDGTRLSIL.

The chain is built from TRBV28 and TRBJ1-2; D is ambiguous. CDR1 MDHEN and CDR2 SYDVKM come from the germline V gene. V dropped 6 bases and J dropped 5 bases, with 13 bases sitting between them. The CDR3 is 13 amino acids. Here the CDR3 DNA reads TGTGCCAGCAGCCTCCCCACAGCGTATGGCTACACCTTC. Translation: CASSLPTAYGYTF.

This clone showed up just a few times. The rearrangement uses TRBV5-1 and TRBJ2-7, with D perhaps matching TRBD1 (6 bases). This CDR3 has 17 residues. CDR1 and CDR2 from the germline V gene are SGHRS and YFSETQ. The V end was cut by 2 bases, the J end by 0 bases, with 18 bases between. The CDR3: CASSLTGYRANSYEQYF. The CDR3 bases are TGCGCCAGCAGCTTAACCGGCTACAGGGCTAACTCCTACGAGCAGTACTTC.

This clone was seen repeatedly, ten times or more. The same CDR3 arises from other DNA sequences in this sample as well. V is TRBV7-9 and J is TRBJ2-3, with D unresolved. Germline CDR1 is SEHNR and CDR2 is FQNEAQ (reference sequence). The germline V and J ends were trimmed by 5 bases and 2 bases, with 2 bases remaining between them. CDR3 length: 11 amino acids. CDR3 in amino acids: CASSPTDTQYF. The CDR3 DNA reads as TGTGCCAGCAGCCCCACAGATACGCAGTATTTT.

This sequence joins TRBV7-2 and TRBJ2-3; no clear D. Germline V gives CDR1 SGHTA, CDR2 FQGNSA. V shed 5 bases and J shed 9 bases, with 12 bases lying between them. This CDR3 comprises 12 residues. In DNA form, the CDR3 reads TGTGCCAGCAGCCCGACCCCTGGAACGCAGTATTTT. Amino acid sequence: CASSPTPGTQYF.

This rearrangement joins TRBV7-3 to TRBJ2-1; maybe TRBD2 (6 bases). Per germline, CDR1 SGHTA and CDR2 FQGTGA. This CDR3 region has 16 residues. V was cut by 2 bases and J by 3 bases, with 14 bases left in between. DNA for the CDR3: TGTGCCAGCAGCTTACGGGCCGGGAGTGGCTACAATGAGCAGTTCTTC. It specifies CASSLRAGSGYNEQFF.

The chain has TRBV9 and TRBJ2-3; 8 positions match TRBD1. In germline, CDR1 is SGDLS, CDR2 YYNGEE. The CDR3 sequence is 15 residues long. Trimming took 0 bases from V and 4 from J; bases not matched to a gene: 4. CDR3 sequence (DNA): TGTGCCAGCAGCGTAGCAGGGGGCGTCGCAGATACGCAGTATTTT. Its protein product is CASSVAGGVADTQYF.

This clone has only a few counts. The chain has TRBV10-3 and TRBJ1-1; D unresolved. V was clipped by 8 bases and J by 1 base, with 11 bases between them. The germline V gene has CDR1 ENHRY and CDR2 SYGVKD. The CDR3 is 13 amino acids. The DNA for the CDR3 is TGTGCCATCGGGCGAACGGGGAACACTGAAGCTTTCTTT. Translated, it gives CAIGRTGNTEAFF.

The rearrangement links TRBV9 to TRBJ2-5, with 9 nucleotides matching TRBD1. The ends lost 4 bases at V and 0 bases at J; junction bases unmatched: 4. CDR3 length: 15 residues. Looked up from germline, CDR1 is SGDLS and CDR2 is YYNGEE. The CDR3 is CASSLQGAYQETQYF. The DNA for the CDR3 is TGTGCCAGCAGCTTACAGGGGGCGTACCAAGAGACCCAGTACTTC. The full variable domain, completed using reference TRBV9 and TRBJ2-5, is DSGVTQTPKHLITATGQRVTLRCSPRSGDLSVYWYQQSLDQGLQFLIQYYNGEERAKGNILERFSAQQFPDLHSELNLSSLELGDSALYFCASSLQGAYQETQYFGPGTRLLVL.

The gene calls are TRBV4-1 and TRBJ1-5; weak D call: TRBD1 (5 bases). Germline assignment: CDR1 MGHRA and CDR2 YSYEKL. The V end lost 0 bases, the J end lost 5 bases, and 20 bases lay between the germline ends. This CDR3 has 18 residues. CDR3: CASSQDKAGVGKDQPQHF. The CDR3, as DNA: TGCGCCAGCAGCCAAGATAAGGCGGGGGTCGGAAAGGATCAGCCCCAGCATTTT.

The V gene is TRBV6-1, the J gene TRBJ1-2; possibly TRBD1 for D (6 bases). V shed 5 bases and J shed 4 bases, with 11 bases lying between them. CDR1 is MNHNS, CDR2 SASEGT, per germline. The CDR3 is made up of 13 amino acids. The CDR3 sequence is CASSLGTPYGYTF. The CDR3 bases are TGTGCCAGCAGTCTCGGGACACCCTATGGCTACACCTTC.

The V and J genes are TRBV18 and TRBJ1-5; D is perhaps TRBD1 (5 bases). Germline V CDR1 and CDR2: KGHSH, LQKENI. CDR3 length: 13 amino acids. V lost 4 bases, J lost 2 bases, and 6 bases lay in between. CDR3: CASSQGRNQPQHF. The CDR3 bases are TGTGCCAGCTCACAGGGGCGCAATCAGCCCCAGCATTTT.

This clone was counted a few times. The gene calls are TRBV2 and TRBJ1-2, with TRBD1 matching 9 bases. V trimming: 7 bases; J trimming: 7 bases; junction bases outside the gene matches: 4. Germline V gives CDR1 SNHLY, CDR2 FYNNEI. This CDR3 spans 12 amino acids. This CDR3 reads CASTGDRAGYTF. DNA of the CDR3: TGTGCCAGCACGGGGGACAGGGCTGGCTACACCTTC.

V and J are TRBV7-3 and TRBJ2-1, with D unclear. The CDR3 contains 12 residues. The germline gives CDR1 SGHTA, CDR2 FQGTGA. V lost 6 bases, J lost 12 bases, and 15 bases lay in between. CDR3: CASSSLAVGQFF. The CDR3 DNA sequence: TGTGCCAGCAGTTCACTCGCAGTAGGGCAGTTCTTC.